This record looks at one T cell receptor (beta chain) sequence and its context. Its target antigen remains unknown. The input lacks base qualities; no much larger clone sits a single base away. TCRbeta CDR3 regions were amplified from genomic DNA using the immunoSEQ Assay, a bias-controlled multiplex PCR. The authors processed their data as follows. The number of nucleated cells in each sample was estimated from the amplification of reference gene primers within the assay. To quantify the absolute abundance of each unique TCRbeta CDR3 rearrangement, sequence reads were collapsed and filtered. Productive Simpson clonality was computed per sample as the square root of Simpson's diversity index over productive rearrangements. Not all clones reach the TCRdb copy of this immuneACCESS table, which keeps in-frame sequences only. Checked studies attribute under half of the gap to unresolved V genes and leave the rest unexplained. That table gives V, J and clone size, and the DNA gave D and trimming. Within this sample are 85,000 to 90,000 clones, with approximately 79% of them counted one time only. 16% of the sample belongs to the ten largest clones.

The data are from a study of blood T cell repertoires in COVID-19 (dated by TCRdb to the early 2020s). Study-wide context: Collaborator samples came from the United States, Italy and Spain and covered acute and convalescent phases of COVID-19. The material from the prospective study consisted of cDNA or gDNA derived from T cells, B-cell-depleted T cells, or PBMCs. The dataset comprised deeply sampled blood TCRbeta repertoires from subjects exposed to, actively infected with, or recovered from COVID-19. A freely available public database, intended as a resource for researchers studying the immune response to SARS-CoV-2, is where the repertoires were released. The samples were drawn from the first 160 participants of the ongoing ImmuneRACE study and from over 950 subjects provided by 6 global collaborators. Nearly every sample came with metadata listing a de-identified subject ID, COVID-19 status, age in years and sex. Where available, HLA class I and class II types were obtained from metadata supplied by the sample provider rather than from assay-based typing. The investigation overall reported the following: The amount of clinical and demographic metadata varied by source and participant and was provided uncurated.

The CDR3 starts with the cysteine, ends with the phenylalanine, and has 15 residues. Only the CDR3 DNA is retained, 45 bases long and in frame from the first base. V loses 3 bases at its end and J loses 4 bases; junction bases beyond the gene matches: 6. CDR1 SGHTA and CDR2 FQGTGA were looked up in the germline V gene. Each collaborating institution followed its own protocols to collect whole blood in K2EDTA tubes. Collaborator samples were shipped for TCRbeta analysis as frozen whole blood, isolated PBMCs, or DNA extracted from either sample type. Recombination joined TRBV7-3 with TRBJ2-1, with 7 central nucleotides matching TRBD1. The clonotype originates from a woman of 80 years or more with active or convalescent COVID-19. The source material was peripheral blood. At the DNA level, the sequence is TGTGCCAGCAGCTTCGGGACAGTAAGTTACAATGAGCAGTTCTTC. It codes for CASSFGTVSYNEQFF.